This T cell receptor (beta chain) was documented in a study of PD-1 blockade in classical Hodgkin lymphoma. Study-wide results and caveats: Before treatment, TCR diversity in newly diagnosed patients was reportedly lower than in healthy donors. Newly diagnosed patients had diversity similar to the baseline diversity of complete responders. Unlike CD8+ TCR diversity, which did not rise significantly by C4D1, CD4+ TCR diversity did.

The ends were cut back, 1 base at V and 2 bases at J, with 9 bases in the middle. CDR1 and CDR2 (germline): SGHAT, FQNNGV. The CDR3 has 14 amino acids. Libraries were prepared by immunoSEQ multiplex PCR; TCRdb keeps only in-frame clonotypes and omits some of them. The data contain some 58,000 clones, about 89% of them singletons. Time point in this sample: cycle 4 day 1 (C4D1), after five to seven weeks of nivolumab. After autologous stem cell transplantation all patients relapsed, and prior brentuximab vedotin exposure differed between cohorts. Best response was recorded as complete response, partial response or progressive disease. Comment on this clone: The antigen remains undetermined.

Specimen: peripheral blood mononuclear cells (PBMCs), collected before the fourth cycle of nivolumab. The sequence came from a human donor with classical Hodgkin lymphoma. The gene calls are TRBV11-2 and TRBJ2-7; D is unclear. CDR3: CASSLAGSPYEQYF. In DNA, the CDR3 is TGTGCCAGCAGCTTAGCGGGTTCCCCCTACGAGCAGTACTTC.